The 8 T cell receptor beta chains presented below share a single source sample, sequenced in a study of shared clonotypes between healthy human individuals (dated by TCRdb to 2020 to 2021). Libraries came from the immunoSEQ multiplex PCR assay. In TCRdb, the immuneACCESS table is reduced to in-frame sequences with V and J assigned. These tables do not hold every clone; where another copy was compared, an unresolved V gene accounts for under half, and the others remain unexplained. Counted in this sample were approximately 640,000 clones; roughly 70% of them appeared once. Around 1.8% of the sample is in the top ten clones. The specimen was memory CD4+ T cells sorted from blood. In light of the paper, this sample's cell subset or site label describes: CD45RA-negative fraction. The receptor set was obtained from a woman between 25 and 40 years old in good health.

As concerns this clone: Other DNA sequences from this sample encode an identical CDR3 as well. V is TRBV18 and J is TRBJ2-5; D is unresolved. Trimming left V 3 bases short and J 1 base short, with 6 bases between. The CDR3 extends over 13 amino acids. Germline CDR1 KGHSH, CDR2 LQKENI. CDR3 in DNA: TGTGCCAGCTCACCTCCAGTCCAAGAGACCCAGTACTTC. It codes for CASSPPVQETQYF.

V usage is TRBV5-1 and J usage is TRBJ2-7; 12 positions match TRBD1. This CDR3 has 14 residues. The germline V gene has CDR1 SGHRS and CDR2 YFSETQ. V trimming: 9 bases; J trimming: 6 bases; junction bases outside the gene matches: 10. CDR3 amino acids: CATKTGTGGGEQYF. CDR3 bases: TGCGCCACCAAAACAGGGACAGGGGGCGGCGAGCAGTACTTC.

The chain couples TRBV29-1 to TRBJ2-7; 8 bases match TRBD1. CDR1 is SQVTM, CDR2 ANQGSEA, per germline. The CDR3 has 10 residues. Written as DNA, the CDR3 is TGCCCCAGGACAGGGTACGAGCAGTACTTC. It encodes CPRTGYEQYF.

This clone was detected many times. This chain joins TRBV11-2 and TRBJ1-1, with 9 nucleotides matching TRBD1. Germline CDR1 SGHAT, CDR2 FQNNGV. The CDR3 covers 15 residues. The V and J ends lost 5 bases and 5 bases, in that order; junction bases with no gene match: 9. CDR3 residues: CASSLRQGERTEAFF. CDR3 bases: TGTGCCAGCAGCCTGAGACAGGGGGAGAGGACTGAAGCTTTCTTT.

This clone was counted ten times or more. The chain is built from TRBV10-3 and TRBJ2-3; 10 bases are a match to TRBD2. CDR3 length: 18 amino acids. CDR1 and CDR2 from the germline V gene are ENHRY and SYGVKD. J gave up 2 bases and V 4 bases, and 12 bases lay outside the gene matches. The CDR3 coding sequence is TGTGCCATCAGTGGAACCTCCGGGACTAGCGAGATCACAGATACGCAGTATTTT. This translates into CAISGTSGTSEITDTQYF.

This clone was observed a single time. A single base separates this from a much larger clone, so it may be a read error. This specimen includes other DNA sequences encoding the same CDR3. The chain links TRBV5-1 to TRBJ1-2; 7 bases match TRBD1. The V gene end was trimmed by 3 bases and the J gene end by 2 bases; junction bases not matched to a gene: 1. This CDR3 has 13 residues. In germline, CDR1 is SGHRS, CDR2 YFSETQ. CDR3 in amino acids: CASSSTGNYGYTF. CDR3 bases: TGCGCCAGCAGCTCGACAGGGAACTATGGCTACACCTTC.

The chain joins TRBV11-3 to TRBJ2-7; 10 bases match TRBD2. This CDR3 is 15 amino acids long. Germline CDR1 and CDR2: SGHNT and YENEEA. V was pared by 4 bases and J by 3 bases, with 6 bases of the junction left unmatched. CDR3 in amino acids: CASSSSAGGVYEQYF. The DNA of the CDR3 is TGTGCCAGCAGCTCTTCAGCGGGAGGGGTCTACGAGCAGTACTTC.

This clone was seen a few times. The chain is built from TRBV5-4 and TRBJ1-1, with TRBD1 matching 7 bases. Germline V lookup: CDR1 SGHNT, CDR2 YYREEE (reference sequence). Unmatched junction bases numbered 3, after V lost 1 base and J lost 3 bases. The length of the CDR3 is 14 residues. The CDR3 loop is CASSLQGGDTEAFF. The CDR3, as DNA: TGTGCCAGCAGCTTGCAGGGGGGCGACACTGAAGCTTTCTTT. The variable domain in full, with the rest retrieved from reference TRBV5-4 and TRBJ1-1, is ETGVTQSPTHLIKTRGQQVTLRCSSQSGHNTVSWYQQALGQGPQFIFQYYREEENGRGNFPPRFSGLQFPNYSSELNVNALELDDSALYLCASSLQGGDTEAFFGQGTRLTVV.